This T cell receptor (beta chain) was obtained from a study of cytomegalovirus exposure and HLA in healthy donors. Study outcomes and limitations: A reported reduction in N-insertions relative to the approximately 670-donor mean was seen in an Asian-associated ancestry cluster in a later analysis. Reported performance of the classifier showed diagnosis of cytomegalovirus status with high specificity and sensitivity. There were several of the most significant clusters that appeared linked to common viral pathogens in a later analysis.

PCR primers comprised 60 Vbeta and 13 Jbeta primers. TCRdb's copy holds only in-frame clones and misses some; the assay was immunoSEQ multiplex PCR. Of 99,000 or so clones listed, just over 75% are singletons. The V gene lost 3 bases and the J gene lost 4 bases, with 9 bases spanning the gap. This CDR3 contains 13 residues. Germline V gene data show CDR1 as SNHLY and CDR2 as FYNNEI. About this clone itself: The antigen remains undetermined.

This rearrangement joins TRBV2 to TRBJ1-2; D call uncertain. This clonotype originated in a man aged 40-55 years in good health and CMV-seropositive. Sequenced sample: PBMCs. CDR3 protein: CASSDWQSYGYTF. As DNA, the CDR3 is TGTGCCAGCAGTGATTGGCAGTCCTATGGCTACACCTTC.